This TCR beta chain appears in the sequencing data of a study of T cell repertoires in cytomegalovirus infection. Across the study: An indication of both CMV infection and matching HLA type came from public TCR beta signatures. Study results and caveats: Summed frequency of public TCR beta families distinguished CMV carriers with the relevant HLA. In two of eight donors, the top clonotype was HLA-C-restricted CMV-specific.

Germline CDR1 KGHDR, CDR2 SFDVKD. Between the trimmed V and J ends, which lost 10 bases and 2 bases, there was a span of 8 bases. There are 13 residues in the CDR3. With respect to this clonotype: Its matching antigen is unknown.

TCRdb re-analysed the reads in MiXCR, keeping a single row per CDR3 protein. The table records roughly 500,000 distinct CDR3 sequences, about 33% of them present only once. The sample here was cultured PBMCs, taken from culture after CMV antigen stimulation. This TCR was recovered from a human donor in good health (CMV status not recorded). Some clones in this sample may be carry-over from other donors' samples. The chain carries TRBV24-1 and TRBJ2-6; D possibly uses TRBD1 or TRBD2 (5 bases each). The CDR3 sequence: CATGTAGANVLTF. In DNA, the CDR3 is TGTGCCACGGGGACCGCTGGGGCCAACGTCCTGACTTTC.